This T cell receptor (beta chain) was captured by sequencing in a study of blood T cells in healthy people across ages. Primed by a sample-barcoded 5' primer and a J-beta primer mix, a second PCR proceeded for about 6 to 11 cycles. TCRdb re-called the 5' RACE reads through MiXCR, storing one row per CDR3 protein. The data show some 1.5 million distinct CDR3 sequences, roughly 27% seen once. The V gene lost 1 base and the J gene lost 12 bases, with 16 bases spanning the gap. The CDR3 length is 12 residues. Germline CDR1 and CDR2: SQVTM and ANQGSEA. The sequenced sample was blood. This TCR was recovered from a woman aged 30 to 39 in good health. V usage is TRBV29-1 and J usage is TRBJ2-7; D call uncertain. The CDR3 sequence is CSVEVAARGLYF. Written as DNA, the CDR3 is TGCAGCGTTGAAGTTGCGGCCCGTGGCTTGTACTTC.